Listed below are T cell receptor beta chains from one sample, sequenced in a study of cytomegalovirus exposure and HLA in healthy donors. The assay was immunoSEQ multiplex PCR, and TCRdb's table has in-frame clones only and misses some. The table lists about 300,000 clones, more than 80% of them singletons. The material sequenced was PBMCs. These receptors were collected from a man in his forties or fifties in good health and CMV-seropositive. CDR3s include the opening cysteine and the closing phenylalanine or tryptophan. A D gene is named only where the DNA matches it firmly. Clone sizes are given selectively: once, few, many, or a class where the clone is expanded.

-	TRBV7-8	TRBD1	TRBJ2-7	CASSLNLGTGRTYEQYF	TGTGCCAGCAGCCTGAATCTAGGGACAGGGCGAACCTACGAGCAGTACTTC
-	TRBV2	TRBD1	TRBJ1-1	CASRDRGLTEAFF	TGTGCCAGCAGGGACAGGGGGCTCACTGAAGCTTTCTTT
-	TRBV29-1	-	TRBJ1-1	CSSEGDTRNTEAFF	TGCAGCTCTGAGGGGGACACGAGGAACACTGAAGCTTTCTTT
-	TRBV19	TRBD1	TRBJ1-5	CASNEGQEGQPQHF	TGTGCCAGTAATGAGGGACAGGAAGGACAGCCCCAGCATTTT
-	TRBV6-1	TRBD1	TRBJ2-7	CATRQGDIFIYEQYF	TGTGCCACCAGGCAGGGGGACATCTTCATCTACGAGCAGTACTTC
-	TRBV5-1	TRBD2	TRBJ2-3	CASSFTGLAGYTDTQYF	TGCGCCAGCAGCTTTACGGGACTAGCGGGTTACACAGATACGCAGTATTTT
-	TRBV28	-	TRBJ1-2	CAIAGWSLDYGYTF	TGTGCCATCGCCGGGTGGTCTCTGGACTATGGCTACACCTTC
-	TRBV4-1	TRBD1	TRBJ2-7	CASSHPPTGSYEQYF	TGCGCCAGCAGCCACCCCCCGACAGGGTCCTACGAGCAGTACTTC
-	TRBV7-9	TRBD2	TRBJ2-2	CASRGLVGTGELFF	TGTGCCAGCAGGGGACTAGTCGGAACCGGGGAGCTGTTTTTT
-	TRBV5-1	-	TRBJ2-5	CASSLGVSGETQYF	TGCGCCAGCAGCTTAGGAGTAAGTGGGGAGACCCAGTACTTC
few	TRBV2	-	TRBJ1-5	CASTNSGEGPQHF	TGTGCCAGTACGAACTCAGGGGAAGGGCCCCAGCATTTT
-	TRBV19	TRBD2	TRBJ2-7	CASSTLAGTVEQYF	TGTGCCAGTAGTACCCTAGCGGGAACTGTCGAGCAGTACTTC
-	TRBV5-4	-	TRBJ2-2	CASSRTRRDAIGELFF	TGTGCCAGCAGCCGAACCCGACGGGATGCGATCGGGGAGCTGTTTTTT
-	TRBV28	TRBD2	TRBJ2-3	CASSWGTSGNTDTQYF	TGTGCCAGCAGTTGGGGGACTAGCGGAAACACAGATACGCAGTATTTT
-	TRBV7-6	TRBD2	TRBJ2-5	CASSASRTRLKETQYF	TGTGCCAGCAGCGCGTCCCGGACTAGGTTAAAAGAGACCCAGTACTTC
-	TRBV29-1	-	TRBJ2-3	CSVEVMGTSTDTQYF	TGCAGCGTTGAAGTGATGGGGACTAGCACAGATACGCAGTATTTT
-	TRBV21-1	-	TRBJ2-7	CASSKRSGKLLSKGAYEQYF	TGTGCCAGCAGCAAAAGGTCCGGGAAGCTCTTGAGCAAGGGGGCCTACGAGCAGTACTTC
once	TRBV4-2	TRBD2	TRBJ2-7	CASSQVERTSEYEQYF	TGTGCCAGCAGCCAAGTAGAAAGGACTAGCGAGTACGAGCAGTACTTC
-	TRBV7-2	TRBD2	TRBJ2-1	CASSSAGISGVSYNEQFF	TGTGCCAGCAGCTCAGCAGGGATTAGCGGGGTCTCCTACAATGAGCAGTTCTTC
-	TRBV6-5	TRBD2	TRBJ2-1	CASSYSMSSGRDEQFF	TGTGCCAGCAGTTACTCGATGTCTAGCGGGAGGGATGAGCAGTTCTTC
-	TRBV20-1	-	TRBJ2-1	CSAMRNEQFF	TGCAGTGCGATGCGTAATGAGCAGTTCTTC
-	TRBV19	TRBD2	TRBJ2-7	CAGQTGTSHEQYF	TGTGCCGGTCAGACAGGGACTAGCCACGAGCAGTACTTC
-	TRBV28	TRBD1	TRBJ1-4	CASSVPPGTGTEKLFF	TGTGCCAGCAGTGTCCCTCCCGGGACAGGGACTGAAAAACTGTTTTTT
-	TRBV25-1	-	TRBJ1-2	CASSEAPGQNYGYTF	TGTGCCAGCAGTGAAGCCCCAGGACAGAACTATGGCTACACCTTC
once	TRBV19	TRBD2	TRBJ2-2	CASSRWGLAATGELFF	TGTGCCAGTAGTCGGTGGGGACTAGCGGCGACCGGGGAGCTGTTTTTT
-	TRBV18	TRBD1	TRBJ1-5	CASSPPGQGSQPQHF	TGTGCCAGCTCACCACCGGGACAGGGAAGTCAGCCCCAGCATTTT
-	TRBV14	TRBD1	TRBJ1-2	CASSRQGTNGYTF	TGTGCCAGCAGTCGACAGGGGACGAACGGCTACACCTTC
-	TRBV2	-	TRBJ2-5	CASSHWTEGCETQYF	TGTGCCAGCAGTCACTGGACAGAGGGGTGTGAGACCCAGTACTTC
-	TRBV27	TRBD1	TRBJ2-7	CASSLSTGQGTYEQYF	TGTGCCAGCAGTTTATCCACGGGACAGGGGACCTACGAGCAGTACTTC
-	TRBV19	-	TRBJ1-5	CASARVPLNQPQHF	TGTGCCAGTGCCAGGGTGCCGTTGAATCAGCCCCAGCATTTT
-	TRBV18	-	TRBJ1-2	CASSPRKDYYGYTF	TGTGCCAGCTCACCCCGAAAGGACTACTATGGCTACACCTTC
-	TRBV5-1	TRBD2	TRBJ2-1	CASSTGLAGGTEQFF	TGCGCCAGCAGCACGGGACTAGCGGGAGGGACCGAGCAGTTCTTC
-	TRBV15	-	TRBJ1-4	CATSRDVGQYNEKLFF	TGTGCCACCAGCAGAGATGTAGGACAGTATAATGAAAAACTGTTTTTT
-	TRBV9	-	TRBJ2-7	CASSVSDSYEQYF	TGTGCCAGCTCTGTTAGCGACTCCTACGAGCAGTACTTC
few	TRBV5-5	-	TRBJ1-3	CASSLDAFGNTIYF	TGTGCCAGCAGCTTGGATGCGTTCGGAAACACCATATATTTT
-	TRBV5-1	TRBD2	TRBJ2-2	CASSTSGMNTGELFF	TGCGCCAGCAGTACTAGCGGGATGAACACCGGGGAGCTGTTTTTT
-	TRBV7-9	TRBD2	TRBJ2-3	CASDPGRAGGPTDTQYF	TGTGCCAGCGACCCGGGGAGAGCGGGAGGGCCGACAGATACGCAGTATTTT
-	TRBV19	TRBD2	TRBJ2-1	CASSIEGRGAGYNEQFF	TGTGCCAGTAGTATCGAGGGTAGGGGAGCGGGATACAATGAGCAGTTCTTC
-	TRBV7-2	-	TRBJ2-5	CASSLDQNQETQYF	TGTGCCAGCAGCTTAGATCAGAACCAAGAGACCCAGTACTTC
-	TRBV6-5	-	TRBJ1-3	CASSYSKGGLGNTIYF	TGTGCCAGCAGTTACTCGAAGGGAGGCCTGGGAAACACCATATATTTT
-	TRBV5-1	TRBD2	TRBJ2-2	CASSLVGTSWDTGELFF	TGCGCCAGCAGCTTGGTAGGGACTAGCTGGGACACCGGGGAGCTGTTTTTT
-	TRBV4-3	-	TRBJ2-5	CASSQDREGVETQYF	TGCGCCAGCAGCCAAGATCGCGAGGGGGTAGAGACCCAGTACTTC
-	TRBV6-5	TRBD2	TRBJ2-4	CASSYNGRAVNIQYF	TGTGCCAGCAGCTACAACGGGAGGGCCGTGAACATTCAGTACTTC
-	TRBV28	TRBD2	TRBJ2-1	CASSFQTGGPNEQFF	TGTGCCAGCAGTTTTCAGACGGGAGGGCCCAATGAGCAGTTCTTC
-	TRBV5-1	-	TRBJ1-2	CASSLGDTNYGYTF	TGCGCCAGCAGCTTGGGGGACACTAACTATGGCTACACCTTC
once	TRBV7-9	-	TRBJ1-1	CASSPIKARNTEAFF	TGTGCCAGCAGCCCCATAAAAGCGAGAAACACTGAAGCTTTCTTT
-	TRBV27	-	TRBJ1-1	CASSLSAGFHTEAFF	TGTGCCAGCAGTTTATCTGCAGGGTTCCACACTGAAGCTTTCTTT
-	TRBV7-2	TRBD2	TRBJ2-5	CASSSGTSGRGSETQYF	TGTGCCAGCAGCTCTGGGACTAGCGGGAGAGGGAGTGAGACCCAGTACTTC
-	TRBV30	-	TRBJ1-5	CAWSVPSVNSNQPQHF	TGTGCCTGGAGTGTACCCAGCGTCAATAGCAATCAGCCCCAGCATTTT
once	TRBV28	TRBD2	TRBJ2-1	CASRQAGTYNEQFF	TGTGCCAGCAGGCAAGCGGGAACCTACAATGAGCAGTTCTTC
-	TRBV11-2	-	TRBJ2-1	CASSLEGGVPYNEQFF	TGTGCCAGCAGCTTAGAGGGGGGAGTTCCGTACAATGAGCAGTTCTTC
-	TRBV28	TRBD1	TRBJ1-2	CASRTGGDYGYTF	TGTGCCAGCAGGACAGGGGGGGACTATGGCTACACCTTC
-	TRBV10-3	TRBD1	TRBJ2-7	CAISRQGPHEQYF	TGTGCCATCAGCCGACAGGGCCCCCACGAGCAGTACTTC
few	TRBV28	-	TRBJ2-5	CASTDQGKETQYF	TGTGCCAGCACCGACCAGGGAAAAGAGACCCAGTACTTC
-	TRBV7-9	TRBD2	TRBJ2-5	CASSLRAGVQETQYF	TGTGCCAGCAGCCTAAGGGCGGGAGTCCAAGAGACCCAGTACTTC
-	TRBV19	-	TRBJ1-4	CASRRTGRSNEKLFF	TGTGCCAGTAGACGCACGGGGAGGTCTAATGAAAAACTGTTTTTT
-	TRBV10-3	-	TRBJ1-3	CAISEFAGGSGNTIYF	TGTGCCATCAGTGAGTTTGCGGGGGGATCTGGAAACACCATATATTTT
-	TRBV18	TRBD2	TRBJ2-1	CASSPRASGFQSSYNEQFF	TGTGCCAGCTCACCACGAGCTAGCGGGTTTCAGAGCTCCTACAATGAGCAGTTCTTC
-	TRBV6-4	-	TRBJ2-7	CASIRDSAHEQYF	TGTGCCAGCATCCGGGACTCCGCCCACGAGCAGTACTTC